A selection of T cell receptor beta chains follows, all from one sample in a study of molecular identifiers for immune sequencing clone quantification. Each CDR3 protein is one row after TCRdb ran MiXCR on the PCR reads. The repertoire holds about 36,000 distinct CDR3 sequences, with about 18% as singletons. The sequencing input was naive CD8+ T cells from blood, with Jurkat cell RNA spiked in. Receptors originate from a human donor in good health. Some libraries in this study had Jurkat cell RNA spiked in. The CDR3 runs from the conserved cysteine through the conserved F or W. Fields, in order: clone size, J gene, V gene, D gene, CDR3 DNA, CDR3 protein. D genes are given only for firm matches. The size field is filled for only some rows; it gives once, few, many or a size class.

abundance: .; j_gene: TRBJ2-3; v_gene: TRBV4-2; d_gene: .; CDR3nt: TGTGCCAGCAGCCAGGGCTACTTTAGCACAGATACGCAGTATTTT; CDR3aa: CASSQGYFSTDTQYF
abundance: many; j_gene: TRBJ2-2; v_gene: TRBV29-1; d_gene: TRBD2; CDR3nt: TGCAGCGTTGAAGAGTCGGGGAGGGACACCGGGGAGCTGTTTTTT; CDR3aa: CSVEESGRDTGELFF
abundance: many; j_gene: TRBJ1-4; v_gene: TRBV20-1; d_gene: .; CDR3nt: TGCAGTGCTGTGGAGGGTGGGGGCTTGGGGTATGATGAAAAACTGTTTTTT; CDR3aa: CSAVEGGGLGYDEKLFF
abundance: .; j_gene: TRBJ1-2; v_gene: TRBV7-9; d_gene: .; CDR3nt: TGTGCCAGCAGCTTAGAGGACAGCTGGAATGGCTACACCTTC; CDR3aa: CASSLEDSWNGYTF
abundance: many; j_gene: TRBJ2-7; v_gene: TRBV27; d_gene: .; CDR3nt: TGTGCCAGCAGTTCAGGGATCCACGAGCAGTACTTC; CDR3aa: CASSSGIHEQYF
abundance: many; j_gene: TRBJ2-1; v_gene: TRBV7-9; d_gene: TRBD2; CDR3nt: TGTGCCAGCAGCCTCCCTGGCGGGGGAAATGAGCAGTTCTTC; CDR3aa: CASSLPGGGNEQFF
abundance: many; j_gene: TRBJ2-5; v_gene: TRBV4-1; d_gene: .; CDR3nt: TGCGCCAGCAGCCAAGCCCCCTACAGGAGGGGAGAGACCCAGTACTTC; CDR3aa: CASSQAPYRRGETQYF
abundance: many; j_gene: TRBJ2-1; v_gene: TRBV7-9; d_gene: .; CDR3nt: TGTGCCAGCAGCTTAGCGCAGCGGACATACAATGAGCAGTTCTTC; CDR3aa: CASSLAQRTYNEQFF
abundance: .; j_gene: TRBJ1-5; v_gene: TRBV28; d_gene: .; CDR3nt: TGTGCCAGCAATTTAGTTACCAATCAGCCCCAGCATTTT; CDR3aa: CASNLVTNQPQHF
abundance: few; j_gene: TRBJ2-7; v_gene: TRBV29-1; d_gene: TRBD1; CDR3nt: TGCAGCGTTGGGACAGGGGTCAACGAGCAGTACTTC; CDR3aa: CSVGTGVNEQYF
abundance: .; j_gene: TRBJ2-2; v_gene: TRBV29-1; d_gene: .; CDR3nt: TGCAGCGCCACGGGGGGCTGGCGGCCCGGGGAGCTGTTTTTT; CDR3aa: CSATGGWRPGELFF
abundance: many; j_gene: TRBJ2-3; v_gene: TRBV12-3/TRBV12-4; d_gene: .; CDR3nt: TGTGCCACCGCCGGGAACAGCCACACAGATACGCAGTATTTT; CDR3aa: CATAGNSHTDTQYF
abundance: .; j_gene: TRBJ2-1; v_gene: TRBV29-1; d_gene: TRBD2; CDR3nt: TGCAGCGTTGAACTAGCGGACACCTACAATGAGCAGTTCTTC; CDR3aa: CSVELADTYNEQFF
abundance: many; j_gene: TRBJ1-5; v_gene: TRBV27; d_gene: .; CDR3nt: TGTGCCAGCAGTTTGAGGGGTAATCAGCCCCAGCATTTT; CDR3aa: CASSLRGNQPQHF
abundance: .; j_gene: TRBJ1-4; v_gene: TRBV27; d_gene: .; CDR3nt: TGTGCCAGCAGGGTGGCAACTAATGAAAAACTGTTTTTT; CDR3aa: CASRVATNEKLFF
abundance: many; j_gene: TRBJ2-3; v_gene: TRBV4-2; d_gene: .; CDR3nt: TGTGTCAGCAGCCCGGCGAAGACTAGGCCAGCGGATACGCAGTATTTT; CDR3aa: CVSSPAKTRPADTQYF
abundance: .; j_gene: TRBJ1-5; v_gene: TRBV23-1; d_gene: .; CDR3nt: TGCGCCAGCAGGGGGATTGAACAGCCCCAGCATTTT; CDR3aa: CASRGIEQPQHF
abundance: .; j_gene: TRBJ1-5; v_gene: TRBV13; d_gene: .; CDR3nt: TGTGCCAGCAGCTTACAGGGGAGCAATCAGCCCCAGCTTTTT; CDR3aa: CASSLQGSNQPQLF
abundance: few; j_gene: TRBJ1-6; v_gene: TRBV27; d_gene: .; CDR3nt: TGTGCCAGCAGTTTGGGGACGGCTAATTCACCCCTCCACTTT; CDR3aa: CASSLGTANSPLHF
abundance: many; j_gene: TRBJ2-3; v_gene: TRBV4-3; d_gene: TRBD2; CDR3nt: TGCGCCAGCAGCCAAGAGGCTAGCGGGAAGGATACGCAGTATTTT; CDR3aa: CASSQEASGKDTQYF
abundance: few; j_gene: TRBJ1-1; v_gene: TRBV20-1; d_gene: TRBD1; CDR3nt: TGCAGTGCTAGGGGACTGGGACAGTTGAACACTGAAGCTTTCTTT; CDR3aa: CSARGLGQLNTEAFF
abundance: many; j_gene: TRBJ2-7; v_gene: TRBV28; d_gene: TRBD1; CDR3nt: TGTGCCAGCAGCCTTCGGGACAGGCCTTTCCCCGAGCAGTACTTC; CDR3aa: CASSLRDRPFPEQYF
abundance: .; j_gene: TRBJ2-3; v_gene: TRBV19; d_gene: TRBD2; CDR3nt: TGTGCCAGTAGTATCGGTGGGAGGGCCGTAGATACGCAGTATTTT; CDR3aa: CASSIGGRAVDTQYF
abundance: many; j_gene: TRBJ2-7; v_gene: TRBV19; d_gene: .; CDR3nt: TGTGCCAGTAGTATGGGTCCCTACGAGCAGTACTTC; CDR3aa: CASSMGPYEQYF
abundance: few; j_gene: TRBJ1-1; v_gene: TRBV19; d_gene: TRBD1; CDR3nt: TGTGCCAGTAGTCCCGACGGACAGGGGGAGACTGAAGCTTTCTTT; CDR3aa: CASSPDGQGETEAFF
abundance: many; j_gene: TRBJ1-6; v_gene: TRBV7-9; d_gene: .; CDR3nt: TGTGCCAGCAGCGAAGTCAAGGGAAATTCACCCCTCCACTTT; CDR3aa: CASSEVKGNSPLHF
abundance: medium-sized; j_gene: TRBJ2-2; v_gene: TRBV27; d_gene: .; CDR3nt: TGTGCCAGCAGTCCCAGGGTCCCCGGGGAGCTGTTTTTT; CDR3aa: CASSPRVPGELFF
abundance: few; j_gene: TRBJ2-1; v_gene: TRBV2; d_gene: TRBD2; CDR3nt: TGTGCCAGCATCGGACTAGCGGATGAGCAGTTCTTC; CDR3aa: CASIGLADEQFF
abundance: many; j_gene: TRBJ2-3; v_gene: TRBV7-2; d_gene: TRBD2; CDR3nt: TGTGCCAGCAGTTCTAGCGGGAGTCAGGGAGATACGCAGTATTTT; CDR3aa: CASSSSGSQGDTQYF
abundance: many; j_gene: TRBJ2-2; v_gene: TRBV11-2; d_gene: .; CDR3nt: TGTGCCAGCAGCTTAGGGGCCGGGGAGCTGTTTTTT; CDR3aa: CASSLGAGELFF
abundance: many; j_gene: TRBJ2-2; v_gene: TRBV7-8; d_gene: TRBD2; CDR3nt: TGTGCCAGCAGCTTAGCGGAGGGGGGGGGACTAGCCGCCGGGGAGCTGTTTTTT; CDR3aa: CASSLAEGGGLAAGELFF
abundance: many; j_gene: TRBJ1-6; v_gene: TRBV27; d_gene: .; CDR3nt: TGTGCCAGCAGACCAACAGGGAGGACACCCCTCCACTTT; CDR3aa: CASRPTGRTPLHF
abundance: many; j_gene: TRBJ2-7; v_gene: TRBV7-9; d_gene: .; CDR3nt: TGTGCCAGCAGCTTTCTTCCCTACGAGCAGTACTTC; CDR3aa: CASSFLPYEQYF
abundance: .; j_gene: TRBJ2-6; v_gene: TRBV2; d_gene: .; CDR3nt: TGTGCCAGCAGTGGAGGCTTTGGGGCCAACGTCCTGACTTTC; CDR3aa: CASSGGFGANVLTF
abundance: many; j_gene: TRBJ2-5; v_gene: TRBV20-1; d_gene: .; CDR3nt: TGCAGTGCTATGACACCCTGGCAAGAGACCCAGTACTTC; CDR3aa: CSAMTPWQETQYF
abundance: many; j_gene: TRBJ1-4; v_gene: TRBV4-3; d_gene: TRBD1; CDR3nt: TGCGCCAGCAGCCAAGAGGGGACAGGGGGTGAAAAACTGTTTTTT; CDR3aa: CASSQEGTGGEKLFF
abundance: many; j_gene: TRBJ2-7; v_gene: TRBV5-1; d_gene: TRBD1; CDR3nt: TGCGCCAGCAGCCCGGGACAGGGAGTTCTGTACGAGCAGTACTTC; CDR3aa: CASSPGQGVLYEQYF
abundance: many; j_gene: TRBJ2-1; v_gene: TRBV14; d_gene: .; CDR3nt: TGTGCCAGCAGCCAAGATAGGGTCCTAGGGCTCGATGAGCAGTTCTTC; CDR3aa: CASSQDRVLGLDEQFF
abundance: many; j_gene: TRBJ1-1; v_gene: TRBV9; d_gene: .; CDR3nt: TGTGCCAGCAGCGTATCCCCACCGGGACACCTGAACACTGAAGCTTTCTTT; CDR3aa: CASSVSPPGHLNTEAFF
abundance: many; j_gene: TRBJ2-1; v_gene: TRBV6-5; d_gene: .; CDR3nt: TGTGCCAGCAGTTACATGGGCCTTAGCTCCTACAATGAGCAGTTCTTC; CDR3aa: CASSYMGLSSYNEQFF
abundance: .; j_gene: TRBJ1-1; v_gene: TRBV20-1; d_gene: .; CDR3nt: TGCAGTGCTAGCCTTACGGGATTCACTGAAGCTTTCTTT; CDR3aa: CSASLTGFTEAFF
abundance: many; j_gene: TRBJ2-2; v_gene: TRBV9; d_gene: .; CDR3nt: TGTGCCAGCAGCTCTCCCCAATCCGGGGAGCTGTTTTTT; CDR3aa: CASSSPQSGELFF
abundance: many; j_gene: TRBJ2-7; v_gene: TRBV5-1; d_gene: TRBD1; CDR3nt: TGCGCCAGCAGCTTGGCTCCTGACAGGGCTCGAACCTACGAGCAGTACTTC; CDR3aa: CASSLAPDRARTYEQYF
abundance: few; j_gene: TRBJ2-1; v_gene: TRBV2; d_gene: TRBD2; CDR3nt: TGTGCCAGCAGGGGCCCGGGACTAGCGCTCAATGAGCAGTTCTTC; CDR3aa: CASRGPGLALNEQFF
abundance: many; j_gene: TRBJ2-2; v_gene: TRBV20-1; d_gene: .; CDR3nt: TGCAGTGCCCCGAGCACCGGGGAGCTGTTTTTT; CDR3aa: CSAPSTGELFF
abundance: many; j_gene: TRBJ1-1; v_gene: TRBV12-3/TRBV12-4; d_gene: .; CDR3nt: TGTGCCAGCAGCATGGGCCCAACTCGTACTGGAGCTTTCTTT; CDR3aa: CASSMGPTRTGAFF
abundance: many; j_gene: TRBJ2-1; v_gene: TRBV28; d_gene: TRBD2; CDR3nt: TGTGCCAGCAGTCCTAAAACAAACCCCTGGGTAAGCGGGGTATACAATGAGCAGTTCTTC; CDR3aa: CASSPKTNPWVSGVYNEQFF
abundance: .; j_gene: TRBJ2-1; v_gene: TRBV20-1; d_gene: .; CDR3nt: TGCAGTGCTAGAGATCTCTTCGGTCTAGTCCCCAATGAGCAGTTCTTC; CDR3aa: CSARDLFGLVPNEQFF
abundance: .; j_gene: TRBJ1-1; v_gene: TRBV7-9; d_gene: .; CDR3nt: TGTGCCAGCAGACCCTCGCCGGGCATTACGGCTTCCTTT; CDR3aa: CASRPSPGITASF
abundance: many; j_gene: TRBJ2-3; v_gene: TRBV29-1; d_gene: .; CDR3nt: TGCAGCGTTGGCTTTGGGGGCAAAACAGATACGCAGTATTTT; CDR3aa: CSVGFGGKTDTQYF
abundance: many; j_gene: TRBJ2-1; v_gene: TRBV20-1; d_gene: TRBD2; CDR3nt: TGCAGTGCTAGAGGACTAGCTAAAAAGAACTCCTACAATGAGCAGTTCTTC; CDR3aa: CSARGLAKKNSYNEQFF
abundance: .; j_gene: TRBJ2-1; v_gene: TRBV19; d_gene: .; CDR3nt: TGTGCCAGTAGTTTTCACCCGGGACTGAAAAATGAGCAGTTCTTC; CDR3aa: CASSFHPGLKNEQFF
abundance: .; j_gene: TRBJ2-1; v_gene: TRBV11-3; d_gene: .; CDR3nt: TGTGCCAGCAGCACCTCATACTGGGACAATGAGCAGTTCTTC; CDR3aa: CASSTSYWDNEQFF
abundance: .; j_gene: TRBJ2-7; v_gene: TRBV11-2; d_gene: TRBD1; CDR3nt: TGTGCCAGCAGCCAACCGGGACAGCCCTACACTTCCTACGAGCAGTACTTC; CDR3aa: CASSQPGQPYTSYEQYF
abundance: few; j_gene: TRBJ2-6; v_gene: TRBV7-2; d_gene: .; CDR3nt: TGTGCCAGCAGCTTAGTACCCCCCCGCTCTGGGGCCAACGTCCTGACTTTC; CDR3aa: CASSLVPPRSGANVLTF